This record concerns one T cell receptor (beta chain) sequence. Germline-derived CDR1 and CDR2 are GTSNPN and SVGIG (reference sequence). Losses at the gene ends were 1 base for V and 8 bases for J; bases not matched to a gene: 16. The CDR3 is made up of 18 amino acids. These data are taken from a study of blood T cell repertoires in COVID-19. About the study: From the United States, Italy and Spain came samples of acute and convalescent COVID-19. PBMCs, B-cell-depleted T cells, or T cells provided the cDNA or gDNA that made up the material.

Source study methods: Amplifying reference gene primers gave estimates of nucleated cell counts. The protocol was immunoSEQ multiplex PCR, while the TCRdb copy is restricted to in-frame clones and leaves out a portion. V and J calls and clone size are as listed in that table; D and trimming were resolved from the DNA. Among tens of thousands of clones listed, more than 75% were seen once. Sequenced sample: peripheral blood. The receptor was derived from a man in his fifties or sixties with acute or convalescent COVID-19. The chain employs TRBV30 and TRBJ1-4, with 10 bases fitting TRBD1. The CDR3 reads CAWSGDRPGQGGWEKLFF. The CDR3 DNA reads as TGTGCCTGGAGTGGGGATCGTCCCGGACAGGGGGGATGGGAAAAACTGTTTTTT.